This passage covers 2 T cell receptor beta chains from one sample sequenced in a study of OX40 agonist ivuxolimab in advanced cancers. The method was immunoSEQ multiplex PCR; TCRdb's version includes in-frame clones alone and lacks a portion of them. Among some 68,000 clones listed, roughly 86% were seen once. Material: CD4+ or CD8+ T cells sorted from blood, obtained in a trial of the OX40 agonist ivuxolimab. These receptors all come from an adult with an advanced solid tumor such as melanoma, head and neck, liver or kidney cancer.

This chain connects TRBV7-2 to TRBJ1-4, with 7 bases that match TRBD1. The CDR3 is 14 amino acids. From germline, CDR1 is SGHTA and CDR2 FQGNSA. The trim removed 2 bases at V and 7 bases at J, leaving 4 bases unmatched. CDR3 loop: CASSLWTGFEKLFF. In DNA, the CDR3 is TGTGCCAGCAGCTTATGGACAGGATTTGAAAAACTGTTTTTT.

There are a few counts of this clone. This chain connects TRBV5-1 to TRBJ2-1; 8 bases line up with TRBD2. The CDR3 length is 13 residues. Germline trimming cut 3 bases from V and 10 bases from J; bases unmatched to any gene: 6. From germline, CDR1 is SGHRS and CDR2 YFSETQ. DNA for the CDR3: TGCGCCAGCAGCTCGGGACTAGAAAGAGAGCAGTTCTTC. It encodes CASSSGLEREQFF.